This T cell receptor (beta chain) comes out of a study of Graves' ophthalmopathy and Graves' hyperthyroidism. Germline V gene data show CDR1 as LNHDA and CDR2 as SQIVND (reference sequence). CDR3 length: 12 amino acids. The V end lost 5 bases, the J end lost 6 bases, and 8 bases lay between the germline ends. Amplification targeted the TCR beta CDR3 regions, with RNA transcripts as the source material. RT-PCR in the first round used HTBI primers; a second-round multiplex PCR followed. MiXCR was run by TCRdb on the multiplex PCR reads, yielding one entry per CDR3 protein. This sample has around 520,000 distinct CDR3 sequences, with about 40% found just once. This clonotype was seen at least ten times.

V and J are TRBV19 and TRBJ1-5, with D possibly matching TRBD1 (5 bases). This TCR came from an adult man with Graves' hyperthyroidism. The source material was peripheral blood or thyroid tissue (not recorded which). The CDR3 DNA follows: TGTGCCAGTAGTCGGGGCGGTCAGCCCCAGCATTTT. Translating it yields CASSRGGQPQHF.